Below are 20 T cell receptor beta chains sequenced from a single sample in a study of blood T cells in healthy people across ages. Then a second PCR, running roughly 7 to 11 cycles, was carried out with a sample-barcoded 5' primer and a J-beta primer mix. TCRdb used MiXCR to reprocess the 5' RACE reads, holding one entry per CDR3 protein. The data contain about 750,000 distinct CDR3 sequences, approximately 53% of them singletons. Sequenced: blood. These TCRs come from an elderly man in good health.

A note on this clonotype: A read error is possible here, since a much larger clone lies one base away. The rearrangement uses TRBV7-9 and TRBJ2-2, with unresolved D. The V gene's germline CDR1 is SEHNR and CDR2 FQNEAQ (reference sequence). The CDR3 consists of 12 residues. V dropped 1 base and J dropped 7 bases, with 4 bases sitting between them. In nucleotides, the CDR3 is TGTGCCAGCAGCTTAGTTTTCGGGGAGCTGTTTTTT. Residues: CASSLVFGELFF.

Worth noting for this clonotype: A read error may be the cause here, since a much bigger clone is one base away. J is TRBJ2-7 and V is TRBV3-1; TRBD1 agrees at 8 bases. The CDR3 extends over 13 amino acids. The germline V gene encodes CDR1 LGHDT and CDR2 YNNKEL (reference sequence). V gave up 7 bases and J gave up 1 base; unmatched junction bases: 3. The CDR3 coding sequence is TGTGCCAGCATCCGGACAGGGTCCTACGAGCAGTACTTC. Its protein is CASIRTGSYEQYF.

The chain couples TRBV20-1 to TRBJ2-1; the D gene could be TRBD1 or TRBD2 (5 bases each). This CDR3 contains 16 residues. V gave up 0 bases and J gave up 4 bases, with 16 bases separating them. Looked up from germline, CDR1 is DFQATT and CDR2 is SNEGSKA (reference sequence). The CDR3 coding sequence is TGCAGTGCTAGAGATCGGGGCTATGGAAGGTACAATGAGCAGTTCTTC. This sequence encodes CSARDRGYGRYNEQFF.

This clonotype was picked up one time. Just one base apart from a much larger clone, this may be a read error. This chain uses TRBV6-1 with TRBJ2-7, with D uncertain. The CDR3 length is 16 residues. V was pared by 4 bases and J by 3 bases, with 19 bases between. Looked up from germline, CDR1 is MNHNS and CDR2 is SASEGT. CDR3 amino acids: CASSATAPTLYYEQYF. As DNA, the CDR3 is TGTGCCAGCAGTGCCACAGCCCCGACCCTCTACTACGAGCAGTACTTC.

The genes are TRBV20-1 and TRBJ2-4; 8 positions match TRBD2. The tail of the sequence fits TRBJ2-7 better, so the J call may be wrong. The CDR3 is 14 amino acids. Germline V gives CDR1 DFQATT, CDR2 SNEGSKA (reference sequence). This chain's CDR3 is CSARAGRGGYEQYF. The DNA for the CDR3 is TGCAGTGCTAGAGCCGGACGGGGGGGTTACGAGCAGTACTTC.

This clonotype was seen a handful of times. V is TRBV20-1 and J is TRBJ2-3; maybe TRBD2 (6 bases). Germline V gives CDR1 DFQATT, CDR2 SNEGSKA (reference sequence). There are 13 residues in the CDR3. Trimming pared 8 bases from V and 2 bases from J, leaving 14 bases between. For the CDR3, the DNA is TGCAGTCCGTTAGCGGAGCTCACAGATACGCAGTATTTT. Its translation is CSPLAELTDTQYF.

The CDR3 DNA reads TGCAGCGTCGCAGGGGCCTACAATGAGCAGTTCTTC. Translation gives CSVAGAYNEQFF. The chain has TRBV29-1 and TRBJ2-1, with a tentative D call TRBD1 (6 bases). With 6 bases removed from V and 2 bases from J, the gap between germline ends came to 8 bases. There are 12 residues in the CDR3. Per germline, CDR1 SQVTM and CDR2 ANQGSEA.

This clonotype was seen only a few times. The chain recombines TRBV27 with TRBJ2-7; 13 bases line up with TRBD2. V lost 6 bases and J lost 7; bases outside the gene matches: 9. The CDR3 is 15 amino acids. CDR1 and CDR2 from the germline V gene are MNHEY and SMNVEV (reference sequence). In nucleotides, the CDR3 is TGTGCCAGCAGACCCGGACTAGCGGGAGCATCTGAGCAGTACTTC. This gives the protein CASRPGLAGASEQYF.

This clonotype was seen a handful of times. The gene calls are TRBV20-1 and TRBJ2-5; the D is unclear. Trimming left V 6 bases short and J 1 base short, with 9 bases between. The CDR3 spans 12 residues. Per germline, CDR1 DFQATT and CDR2 SNEGSKA (reference sequence). The CDR3 loop is CSAIRSQETQYF. The CDR3 DNA reads TGCAGTGCCATACGGAGCCAAGAGACCCAGTACTTC.

This clonotype has a handful of counts. The chain combines TRBV3-1 with TRBJ2-4, with D possibly TRBD2 on 5 matching bases. CDR1 is LGHDT, CDR2 YNNKEL, per germline (reference sequence). This CDR3 region has 15 residues. The V gene lost 0 bases and the J gene lost 6 bases, with 12 bases spanning the gap. In nucleotides, the CDR3 is TGTGCCAGCAGCCAAGATTTGAGGGTTGGAAACATTCAGTACTTC. Translated: CASSQDLRVGNIQYF.

This clonotype has a count of ten or more. This chain connects TRBV7-3 to TRBJ2-1; 10 positions match TRBD2. Germline CDR1 SGHTA, CDR2 FQGTGA. V lost 5 bases to trimming and J lost 4 bases; unmatched junction nucleotides: 5. CDR3 size: 15 residues. CDR3 region: CASSPRTSGYNEQFF. The CDR3 DNA is TGTGCCAGCAGCCCGCGGACTAGCGGTTACAATGAGCAGTTCTTC. Filled out from reference TRBV7-3 and TRBJ2-1, the complete variable domain reads GAGVSQTPSNKVTEKGKYVELRCDPISGHTALYWYRQSLGQGPEFLIYFQGTGAADDSGLPNDRFFAVRPEGSVSTLKIQRTERGDSAVYLCASSPRTSGYNEQFFGPGTRLTVL.

The chain combines TRBV20-1 with TRBJ1-3, with 7 bases fitting TRBD1. J gave up 8 bases and V 5 bases, and 15 bases lay outside the gene matches. Germline loops: CDR1 DFQATT, CDR2 SNEGSKA (reference sequence). CDR3 size: 15 residues. CDR3 loop: CSAQRGGSGGHTIYF. The CDR3 DNA reads as TGCAGTGCTCAAAGAGGGGGCTCGGGGGGCCACACCATATATTTT.

This chain joins TRBV6-5 and TRBJ2-1; TRBD2 might be the D (6 bases). Germline V gene lookup returns CDR1 MNHEY and CDR2 SVGAGI. The CDR3 loop spans 12 amino acids. The V end lost 6 bases, the J end lost 14 bases, and 17 bases lay between the germline ends. The CDR3 region has the DNA TGTGCCAGCAGCCCTGGTTTTGGGGGGAAGTTCTTC. Translated, it gives CASSPGFGGKFF.

This clonotype has more than one count but fewer than ten. The V and J genes are TRBV27 and TRBJ2-5; 7 positions match TRBD2. The germline V gene encodes CDR1 MNHEY and CDR2 SMNVEV (reference sequence). The J segment lost 1 base and the V segment lost 8 bases, leaving 7 bases of the junction unmatched. This CDR3 is built from 14 residues. The DNA for the CDR3 is TGTGCCAGCCGAAGGGCTAGCGGCCAAGAGACCCAGTACTTC. Residues: CASRRASGQETQYF.

A note on this clonotype: Being one base from a much bigger clone, this may be a read error. The rearrangement joins TRBV5-1 to TRBJ2-1; D remains ambiguous. V lost 2 bases and J lost 5, with 14 bases in between. The CDR3 runs 15 residues. Germline CDR1 SGHRS, CDR2 YFSETQ. The CDR3 sequence: CASSLNRNRNNEQFF. The CDR3 DNA follows: TGCGCCAGCAGCTTAAACCGGAATAGGAACAATGAGCAGTTCTTC.

This clonotype was seen a handful of times. The rearrangement uses TRBV20-1 and TRBJ2-5; D remains unclear. The DNA end lines up better with TRBJ2-7; the J call may be wrong. The germline CDR1 and CDR2 sequences are DFQATT and SNEGSKA (reference sequence). CDR3 length: 15 residues. The CDR3 DNA reads TGCAGTGCGCGCCAAGTGGCTAGGGCCTTTGCCGAGCAGTACTTC. This encodes CSARQVARAFAEQYF.

This clonotype was detected a few times. The rearrangement links TRBV12-3 or TRBV12-4 to TRBJ1-2; D is unresolved. The CDR3 consists of 12 residues. Trimming pared 5 bases from V and 13 bases from J, leaving 17 bases between. The DNA of the CDR3 is TGTGCCAGCAGTCCGCGATACACCACCTCCACCTTC. Translated, it gives CASSPRYTTSTF.

The chain links TRBV20-1 to TRBJ2-4, with D possibly matching TRBD2 (6 bases). Germline loops: CDR1 DFQATT, CDR2 SNEGSKA (reference sequence). This CDR3 has 16 residues. Trimming shortened V by 4 bases and J by 0 bases, and 16 bases separated the two germline ends. The CDR3 protein is CSATRDGGLAKNIQYF. DNA for the CDR3: TGCAGTGCTACAAGGGACGGGGGATTAGCCAAAAACATTCAGTACTTC.

This chain links TRBV3-1 with TRBJ2-1; D is undetermined. The CDR3 length is 12 residues. Between the trimmed V and J ends, which lost 1 base and 8 bases, there was a span of 6 bases. In germline, CDR1 is LGHDT, CDR2 YNNKEL (reference sequence). The CDR3 sequence is CASSQVGDEQFF. CDR3 sequence (DNA): TGTGCCAGCAGCCAAGTCGGAGATGAGCAGTTCTTC.

This clonotype was observed a handful of times. The J gene is TRBJ1-2, the V gene TRBV20-1; TRBD1 matches 9 bases. Looked up from germline, CDR1 is DFQATT and CDR2 is SNEGSKA (reference sequence). The CDR3 consists of 14 residues. V shed 3 bases and J 4 bases; nucleotides not matched to a gene: 6. DNA of the CDR3: TGCAGTGCTAGGGAGGACAGGGGTCTCTATGGCTACACCTTC. It is translated as CSAREDRGLYGYTF.